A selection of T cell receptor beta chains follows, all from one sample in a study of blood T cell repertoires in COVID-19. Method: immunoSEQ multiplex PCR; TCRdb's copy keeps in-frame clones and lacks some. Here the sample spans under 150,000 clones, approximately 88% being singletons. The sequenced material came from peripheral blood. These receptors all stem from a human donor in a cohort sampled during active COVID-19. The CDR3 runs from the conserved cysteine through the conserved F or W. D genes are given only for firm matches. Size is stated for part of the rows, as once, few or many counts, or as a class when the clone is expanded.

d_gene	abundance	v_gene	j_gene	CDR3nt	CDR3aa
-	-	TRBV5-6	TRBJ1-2	TGTGCCAGCAGCTTGGTTGCCCGAGGGCACTATGGCTACACCTTC	CASSLVARGHYGYTF
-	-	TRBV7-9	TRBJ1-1	TGTGCCAGCAGCCACATAATAGAAGCTTTCTTT	CASSHIIEAFF
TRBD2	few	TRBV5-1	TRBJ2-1	TGCGCCAGCAGCTTGGGGCTAGCGGTCCTTTCCTACAATGAGCAGTTCTTC	CASSLGLAVLSYNEQFF
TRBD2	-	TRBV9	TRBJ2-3	TGTGCCAGCAGCGTAGGCGCTAGCGGGGCCTCGGGGACGCAGTATTTT	CASSVGASGASGTQYF
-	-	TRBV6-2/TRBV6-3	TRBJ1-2	TGTGCCAGCAGTCGGGCAGGGAACTATGGCTACACCTTC	CASSRAGNYGYTF
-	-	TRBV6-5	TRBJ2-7	TGTGCCAGCAATGCGGCGAGTACTCCCTACGAGCAGTACTTC	CASNAASTPYEQYF
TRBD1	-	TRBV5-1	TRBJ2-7	TGCGCCAGCAGCTTTACAGGGGAAGGGTACGAGCAGTACTTC	CASSFTGEGYEQYF
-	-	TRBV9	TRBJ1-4	TGTGCCAGCAGCGCCCATGGGGGGTGGAATGAAAAACTGTTTTTT	CASSAHGGWNEKLFF
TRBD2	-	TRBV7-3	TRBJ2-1	TGTGCCAGCAGCGTCGGGGGGGAGCAGTTCTTC	CASSVGGEQFF
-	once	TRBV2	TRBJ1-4	TGTGCCACCTCCGGACAGCTAACAACTAATGAAAAACTGTTTTTT	CATSGQLTTNEKLFF
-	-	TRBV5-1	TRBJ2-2	TGCGCCAGCAGCTGGGGGGGCGCGAACACCGGGGAGCTGTTTTTT	CASSWGGANTGELFF
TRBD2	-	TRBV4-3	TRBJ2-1	TGCGCCAGCAGCCCTACCTCGGGACTACCCTATTTCTTC	CASSPTSGLPYFF
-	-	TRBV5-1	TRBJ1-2	TGCGCCAGCCTACTTTTAATAACGTACAGCTATGGCTACACCTTC	CASLLLITYSYGYTF
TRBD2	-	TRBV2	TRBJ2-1	TGTGCCAGCAGTGAAGAAGCGGGGAGCTCCTACAATGAGCAGTTCTTC	CASSEEAGSSYNEQFF
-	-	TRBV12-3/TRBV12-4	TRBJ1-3	TGTGCCACCCGAGGAGTCTCTGGAAACACCATATATTTT	CATRGVSGNTIYF
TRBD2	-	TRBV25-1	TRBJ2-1	TGTGCCAGCAGTGAGCTAGCGGGGAGCTCCTACAATGAGCAGTTCTTC	CASSELAGSSYNEQFF
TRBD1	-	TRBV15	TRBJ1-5	TGTGCCACCAGCAGAGATAACAGGGGTGGACAGCCCCAGCATTTT	CATSRDNRGGQPQHF